This T cell receptor (beta chain) was recovered during a study of technical replicates of blood from a handful of donors. Assay: immunoSEQ multiplex PCR; the TCRdb copy retains only in-frame clones and omits some. The data contain tens of thousands of clones, 85% to 90% of them singletons. Sequences were obtained from PBMCs. The receptor was derived from a human donor in good health. Some clones in this sample may be carry-over from other donors' samples.

The CDR3 loop reads CASSPQRGGFPTGELFF. DNA of the CDR3: TGTGCCAGCAGCCCCCAGCGGGGGGGATTCCCCACCGGGGAGCTGTTTTTT. The chain joins TRBV13 to TRBJ2-2; 10 bases fit TRBD2. V was pared by 5 bases and J by 4 bases, with 10 bases of the junction left unmatched. CDR1 is PRHDT, CDR2 FYEKMQ, per germline (reference sequence). The CDR3 runs to 17 residues.